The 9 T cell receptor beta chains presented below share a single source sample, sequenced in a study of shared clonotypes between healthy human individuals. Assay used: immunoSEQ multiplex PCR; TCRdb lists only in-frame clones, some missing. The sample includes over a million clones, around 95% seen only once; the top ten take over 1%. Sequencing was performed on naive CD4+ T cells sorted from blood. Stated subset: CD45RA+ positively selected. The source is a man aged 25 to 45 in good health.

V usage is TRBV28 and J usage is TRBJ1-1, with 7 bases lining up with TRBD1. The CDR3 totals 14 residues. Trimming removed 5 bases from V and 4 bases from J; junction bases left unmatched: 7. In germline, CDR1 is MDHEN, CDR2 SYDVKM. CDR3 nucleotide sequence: TGTGCCAGCAGTCCCCCCCAGGGGGGCACTGAAGCTTTCTTT. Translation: CASSPPQGGTEAFF.

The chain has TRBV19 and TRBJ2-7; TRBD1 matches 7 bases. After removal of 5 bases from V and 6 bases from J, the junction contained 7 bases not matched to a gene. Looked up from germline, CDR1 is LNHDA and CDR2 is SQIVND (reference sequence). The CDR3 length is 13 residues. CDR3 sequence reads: CASSGRRDSEQYF. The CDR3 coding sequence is TGTGCCAGTAGTGGCCGCCGGGACAGCGAGCAGTACTTC.

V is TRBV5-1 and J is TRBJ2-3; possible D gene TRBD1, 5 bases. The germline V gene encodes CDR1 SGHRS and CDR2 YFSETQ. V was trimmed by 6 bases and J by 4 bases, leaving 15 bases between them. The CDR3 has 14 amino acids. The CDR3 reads CASTLGVNPDTQYF. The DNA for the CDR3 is TGCGCCAGCACGCTAGGGGTGAATCCAGATACGCAGTATTTT.

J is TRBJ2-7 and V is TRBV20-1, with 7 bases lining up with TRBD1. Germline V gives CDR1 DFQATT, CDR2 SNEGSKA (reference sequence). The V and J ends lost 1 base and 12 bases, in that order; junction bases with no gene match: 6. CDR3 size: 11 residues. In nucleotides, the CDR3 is TGCAGTGCTAGAGTGACGACAGGGCCGTACTTC. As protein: CSARVTTGPYF.

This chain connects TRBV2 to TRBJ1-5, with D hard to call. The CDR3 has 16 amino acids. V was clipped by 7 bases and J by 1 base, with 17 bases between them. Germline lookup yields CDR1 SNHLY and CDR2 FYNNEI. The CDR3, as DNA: TGTGCCAGCACCCGGACCTCATCGGGAAGCAATCAGCCCCAGCATTTT. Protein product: CASTRTSSGSNQPQHF.

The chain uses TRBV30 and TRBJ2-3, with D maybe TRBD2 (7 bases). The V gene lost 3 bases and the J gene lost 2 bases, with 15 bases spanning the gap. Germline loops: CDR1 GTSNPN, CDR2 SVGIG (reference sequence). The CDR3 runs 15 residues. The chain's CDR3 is CAWSPWRGHTDTQYF. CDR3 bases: TGTGCCTGGAGCCCTTGGCGGGGGCACACAGATACGCAGTATTTT. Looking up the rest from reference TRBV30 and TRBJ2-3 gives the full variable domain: SQTIHQWPATLVQPVGSPLSLECTVEGTSNPNLYWYRQAAGRGLQLLFYSVGIGQISSEVPQNLSASRPQDRQFILSSKKLLLSDSGFYLCAWSPWRGHTDTQYFGPGTRLTVL.

DNA for the CDR3: TGTGCCAGCAGCTTAGCGGGGGGACTAGCGGGATACGAGCAGTACTTC. Translating it yields CASSLAGGLAGYEQYF. The rearrangement links TRBV7-9 to TRBJ2-7; TRBD2 matches at 13 bases. Per the germline V gene, CDR1 is SEHNR and CDR2 is FQNEAQ (reference sequence). The CDR3 sequence is 16 residues long. With 0 bases clipped from V and 4 bases from J, the junction kept 3 bases outside the gene matches.

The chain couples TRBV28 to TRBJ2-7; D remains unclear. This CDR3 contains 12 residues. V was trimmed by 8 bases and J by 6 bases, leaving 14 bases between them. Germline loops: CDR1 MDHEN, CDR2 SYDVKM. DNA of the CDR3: TGTGCCAGCCGAACACTCACCGGCGAGCAGTACTTC. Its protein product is CASRTLTGEQYF.

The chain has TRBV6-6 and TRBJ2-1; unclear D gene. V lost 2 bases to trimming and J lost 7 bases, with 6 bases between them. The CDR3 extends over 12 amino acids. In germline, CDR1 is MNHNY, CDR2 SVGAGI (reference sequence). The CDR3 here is CASSYKVNEQFF. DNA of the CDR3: TGTGCCAGCAGTTACAAAGTTAATGAGCAGTTCTTC.